The source of this TCR beta chain is a study of T cells in localized non-small cell lung cancer. Concerning this clone itself: Its target is unknown.

V lost 1 base to trimming and J lost 5 bases, with 6 bases between them. The CDR3 contains 12 residues. Germline CDR1 and CDR2: SEHNR and FQNEAQ (reference sequence). Study-wide findings and caveats: The highest T cell clonality was in uninvolved adjacent lung, above tumor. Adjacent lung had a median roughly 53 of the 100 largest tumor clones. Sequencing involved a lone tumor region, leaving heterogeneity possible.

TCRdb keeps only in-frame clones here, not all; method: immunoSEQ multiplex PCR. The table includes some 53,000 clones, 70% to 90% detected once. This chain uses TRBV7-9 with TRBJ2-7; D not certain. The source was peripheral blood, collected before any cancer treatment. The sequence was collected from a male donor aged 60 or over with stage III squamous cell lung carcinoma. CDR3 sequence: CASSLGDHEQYF. CDR3 nucleotide sequence: TGTGCCAGCAGCTTAGGGGATCACGAGCAGTACTTC. The entire variable domain, with the rest obtained from reference TRBV7-9 and TRBJ2-7, is as follows: DTGVSQNPRHKITKRGQNVTFRCDPISEHNRLYWYRQTLGQGPEFLTYFQNEAQLEKSRLLSDRFSAERPKGSFSTLEIQRTEQGDSAMYLCASSLGDHEQYFGPGTRLTVT.